The 27 T cell receptor beta chains below all came from one sample that was sequenced in a study of shared clonotypes between healthy human individuals. Here immunoSEQ multiplex PCR was the method, and the copy in TCRdb shows in-frame clones only, minus some. This table holds about 2.4 million clones, under 95% found once. The specimen was naive CD4+ T cells from PBMCs. The subset here: CD45RA+ positively selected. The receptors derive from a man between 18 and 29 years old in good health. Some clones in this sample may be carry-over from other donors' samples.

The chain combines TRBV7-2 with TRBJ2-1; tentatively, D is TRBD2 (5 bases). Deletions cut 1 base from V and 9 bases from J, with 16 bases between. Germline assignment: CDR1 SGHTA and CDR2 FQGNSA. CDR3 length equals 15 residues. In nucleotides, the CDR3 is TGTGCCAGCAGCTTAGGCCCTCCTAGCATCGGTGAGCAGTTCTTC. Its protein is CASSLGPPSIGEQFF. Full variable domain (remainder filled in from reference TRBV7-2 and TRBJ2-1): GAGVSQSPSNKVTEKGKDVELRCDPISGHTALYWYRQSLGQGLEFLIYFQGNSAPDKSGLPSDRFSAERTGGSVSTLTIQRTQQEDSAVYLCASSLGPPSIGEQFFGPGTRLTVL.

The chain uses TRBV7-3 and TRBJ1-5; 7 nucleotides line up with TRBD1. V shed 2 bases and J 0 bases; nucleotides not matched to a gene: 16. Germline CDR1 is SGHTA and CDR2 is FQGTGA. This CDR3 is built from 20 residues. The CDR3 here is CASSLYPGQRNPYSNQPQHF. The CDR3 DNA is TGTGCCAGCAGCTTATATCCGGGACAGCGTAATCCGTATAGCAATCAGCCCCAGCATTTT.

CDR3 DNA: TGTGCCAGTAGTAGCGACAGTTATGGGAGTGAAAAACTGTTTTTT. This codes for CASSSDSYGSEKLFF. The chain uses TRBV19 and TRBJ1-4, with a weak D call TRBD1 (5 bases). The CDR3 contains 15 residues. Trimming took 4 bases from V and 7 from J, leaving 16 bases between them. The germline gives CDR1 LNHDA, CDR2 SQIVND (reference sequence). The full variable domain, completed using reference TRBV19 and TRBJ1-4, is DGGITQSPKYLFRKEGQNVTLSCEQNLNHDAMYWYRQDPGQGLRLIYYSQIVNDFQKGDIAEGYSVSREKKESFPLTVTSAQKNPTAFYLCASSSDSYGSEKLFFGSGTQLSVL.

The rearrangement uses TRBV13 and TRBJ2-6; 13 bases map to TRBD2. V dropped 5 bases and J dropped 3; count of bases not matched to a gene: 4. The CDR3 contains 17 residues. CDR1 PRHDT and CDR2 FYEKMQ come from the germline V gene (reference sequence). CDR3 coding DNA: TGTGCCAGCAGCCCGGGACTAGCGGGACGTGGGGCCAACGTCCTGACTTTC. It specifies CASSPGLAGRGANVLTF. Variable domain in full (rest from reference TRBV13 and TRBJ2-6): AAGVIQSPRHLIKEKRETATLKCYPIPRHDTVYWYQQGPGQDPQFLISFYEKMQSDKGSIPDRFSAQQFSDYHSELNMSSLELGDSALYFCASSPGLAGRGANVLTFGAGSRLTVL.

The rearrangement links TRBV10-3 to TRBJ2-1, with 7 bases identical to TRBD1. The CDR3 covers 15 residues. J lost 4 bases, V lost 4 bases, and 7 bases had no gene match. Germline CDR1 ENHRY, CDR2 SYGVKD. The CDR3 reads CAISGTGLEYNEQFF. CDR3 nucleotides: TGTGCCATCAGTGGGACAGGACTCGAATACAATGAGCAGTTCTTC.

As regards this clone: This sample includes further DNA sequences coding for the same CDR3. The CDR3 loop is CASSPPGSEQYF. The CDR3 DNA follows: TGTGCCAGCTCACCACCTGGGAGCGAGCAGTACTTC. The chain combines TRBV18 with TRBJ2-7; D might be TRBD2 (5 bases). CDR3 length equals 12 residues. Between the trimmed V and J ends, which lost 0 bases and 6 bases, there was a span of 6 bases. Germline-derived CDR1 and CDR2 are KGHSH and LQKENI.

The chain carries TRBV9 and TRBJ2-7; possible D gene TRBD2, 6 bases. Trimming pared 0 bases from V and 2 bases from J, leaving 12 bases between. The germline V gene has CDR1 SGDLS and CDR2 YYNGEE. The CDR3 extends over 15 amino acids. The CDR3 reads CASSVDLGRTYEQYF. The CDR3 DNA follows: TGTGCCAGCAGCGTAGATTTGGGGAGGACCTACGAGCAGTACTTC.

This chain links TRBV7-2 with TRBJ1-3; D is ambiguous. Trimming removed 5 bases at V and 4 bases at J, with 9 bases between. The CDR3 is made up of 13 amino acids. CDR1 and CDR2 (germline): SGHTA, FQGNSA. The CDR3 spells CASSLRFGNTIYF. The CDR3 region has the DNA TGTGCCAGCAGCCTAAGGTTCGGAAACACCATATATTTT.

This clone has just one count. The rearrangement uses TRBV21-1 and TRBJ1-5; TRBD1 reflects the table's D call only, with no check against the DNA. TRBV21-1 is listed as a pseudogene. CDR3 length: 14 residues. The CDR3 region is CASSRDSRYQPQHF. The CDR3 bases are TGTGCCAGCAGCCGCGACAGCCGATATCAGCCCCAGCATTTT.

The chain recombines TRBV19 with TRBJ2-3; D assignment may be TRBD1 or TRBD2 (5 bases each). The CDR3 totals 15 residues. V lost 5 bases to trimming and J lost 2 bases, with 14 bases between them. Per germline, CDR1 LNHDA and CDR2 SQIVND (reference sequence). CDR3 protein: CASSPSRGITDTQYF. The CDR3 coding sequence is TGTGCCAGTAGTCCGTCTCGGGGCATCACAGATACGCAGTATTTT. Variable domain in full (rest from reference TRBV19 and TRBJ2-3): DGGITQSPKYLFRKEGQNVTLSCEQNLNHDAMYWYRQDPGQGLRLIYYSQIVNDFQKGDIAEGYSVSREKKESFPLTVTSAQKNPTAFYLCASSPSRGITDTQYFGPGTRLTVL.

The V gene is TRBV19, the J gene TRBJ2-2; 9 bases align to TRBD1. The CDR3 contains 15 residues. Unmatched junction bases numbered 5, after V lost 8 bases and J lost 1 base. The V gene's germline CDR1 is LNHDA and CDR2 SQIVND (reference sequence). CDR3 amino acids: CASVRGQGNTGELFF. DNA for the CDR3: TGTGCCAGTGTACGGGGACAGGGGAACACCGGGGAGCTGTTTTTT.

This clone was recorded once. The chain uses TRBV5-1 and TRBJ2-1; possible D gene TRBD2, 5 bases. The CDR3 is made up of 15 amino acids. V lost 0 bases to trimming and J lost 4 bases, with 11 bases between them. CDR1 SGHRS and CDR2 YFSETQ come from the germline V gene. This CDR3 reads CASSLGLALYNEQFF. DNA of the CDR3: TGCGCCAGCAGCTTGGGTCTAGCTTTATACAATGAGCAGTTCTTC.

The V and J genes are TRBV5-1 and TRBJ1-1, with D possibly being TRBD1 (6 bases). The germline gives CDR1 SGHRS, CDR2 YFSETQ. V dropped 5 bases and J dropped 0 bases, with 11 bases sitting between them. The CDR3 spans 14 residues. Here the CDR3 DNA reads TGCGCCAGCAGACCGACAGGAATGAACACTGAAGCTTTCTTT. Protein: CASRPTGMNTEAFF.

This clone was detected once. V usage is TRBV9 and J usage is TRBJ2-1; 8 nucleotides match TRBD2. V gave up 0 bases and J gave up 8 bases; unmatched junction bases: 13. The CDR3 has 17 residues. Germline V gene sequence: CDR1 SGDLS, CDR2 YYNGEE. CDR3 region: CASSVESGRAFFDEQFF. The CDR3 coding sequence is TGTGCCAGCAGCGTAGAGTCCGGGAGGGCCTTTTTCGATGAGCAGTTCTTC. The entire variable domain, with the rest obtained from reference TRBV9 and TRBJ2-1, is as follows: DSGVTQTPKHLITATGQRVTLRCSPRSGDLSVYWYQQSLDQGLQFLIQYYNGEERAKGNILERFSAQQFPDLHSELNLSSLELGDSALYFCASSVESGRAFFDEQFFGPGTRLTVL.

This chain connects TRBV19 to TRBJ1-1, with D possibly matching TRBD1 (6 bases). Germline V lookup: CDR1 LNHDA, CDR2 SQIVND (reference sequence). With 1 base removed from V and 1 base from J, the gap between germline ends came to 10 bases. This CDR3 is built from 15 residues. CDR3 sequence (DNA): TGTGCCAGTAGTATAGCCCAGGGGTGGAACACTGAAGCTTTCTTT. Amino acid sequence: CASSIAQGWNTEAFF.

The chain employs TRBV10-3 and TRBJ2-1; 11 bases align to TRBD1. Unmatched junction bases numbered 7, after V lost 2 bases and J lost 7 bases. The CDR3 sequence is 16 residues long. Germline V gene lookup returns CDR1 ENHRY and CDR2 SYGVKD. CDR3 DNA: TGTGCCATCAGTGAGCCCGGGACAGGGGGTCGAAATGAGCAGTTCTTC. The encoded protein is CAISEPGTGGRNEQFF.

This clone is a singleton in its sample. The chain joins TRBV28 to TRBJ2-1; D assignment may be TRBD1 or TRBD2 (7 bases each). V lost 5 bases, J lost 8 bases, and 19 bases lay in between. Germline values: CDR1 MDHEN, CDR2 SYDVKM. The CDR3 runs 15 residues. For the CDR3, the DNA is TGTGCCAGCAGTCGACAGGGTGCGGGAGAGGATGAGCAGTTCTTC. Encoded protein: CASSRQGAGEDEQFF. Supplemented by reference TRBV28 and TRBJ2-1, the full variable domain reads DVKVTQSSRYLVKRTGEKVFLECVQDMDHENMFWYRQDPGLGLRLIYFSYDVKMKEKGDIPEGYSVSREKKERFSLILESASTNQTSMYLCASSRQGAGEDEQFFGPGTRLTVL.

CDR3 residues: CASSFFGSASYNEQFF. The CDR3 nucleotides are TGTGCCAGCAGTTTTTTTGGGAGTGCCTCCTACAATGAGCAGTTCTTC. J is TRBJ2-1 and V is TRBV28; a weak D match, TRBD2 (5 bases). This CDR3 comprises 16 residues. Trimming left V 3 bases short and J 0 bases short, with 12 bases between. The germline gives CDR1 MDHEN, CDR2 SYDVKM.

V gene TRBV9 combines with J gene TRBJ1-1; unclear D gene. Germline V lookup: CDR1 SGDLS, CDR2 YYNGEE. The CDR3 is 11 residues long. With 3 bases removed from V and 5 bases from J, the gap between germline ends came to 5 bases. CDR3 coding DNA: TGTGCCAGCAGCGGTGCAACTGAAGCTTTCTTT. Amino acids: CASSGATEAFF.

The chain recombines TRBV21-1 with TRBJ2-7; the table's D call, TRBD2, was not checked against the DNA. TRBV21-1 is shown as a pseudogene. The CDR3 consists of 18 residues. DNA for the CDR3: TGTGCCAGCAGCAAATCGCCTAGCGGGAGCAGGTTCTCCTACGAGCAGTACTTC. Translated, it gives CASSKSPSGSRFSYEQYF.

The chain joins TRBV5-1 to TRBJ2-3; 8 positions match TRBD2. Germline CDR1 and CDR2: SGHRS and YFSETQ. The trim removed 2 bases at V and 1 base at J, leaving 9 bases unmatched. The CDR3 runs 17 residues. CDR3 region: CASSLSARAGGTDTQYF. In DNA, the CDR3 is TGCGCCAGCAGCTTATCGGCGCGAGCGGGAGGCACAGATACGCAGTATTTT.

V usage is TRBV15 and J usage is TRBJ2-7, with TRBD2 matching over 7 bases. CDR3 length equals 14 residues. Germline V lookup: CDR1 LNHNV, CDR2 YYDKDF (reference sequence). V was clipped by 3 bases and J by 3 bases; unmatched bases: 5. The CDR3, as DNA: TGTGCCACCAGCAGGCCGGGGAGGGGCTACGAGCAGTACTTC. Translated, it gives CATSRPGRGYEQYF.

The chain links TRBV7-3 to TRBJ2-2; D call uncertain. The CDR3 runs to 14 residues. Germline loops: CDR1 SGHTA, CDR2 FQGTGA. Trimming took 4 bases from V and 3 from J, leaving 9 bases between them. The CDR3: CASSSPGHTGELFF. DNA for the CDR3: TGTGCCAGCAGCTCCCCCGGCCACACCGGGGAGCTGTTTTTT.

V gene TRBV7-9 combines with J gene TRBJ2-3, with TRBD2 identical over 7 bases. CDR1 is SEHNR, CDR2 FQNEAQ, per germline (reference sequence). This CDR3 contains 17 residues. The V segment lost 1 base and the J segment 4 bases; nucleotides outside the gene matches: 11. Written as DNA, the CDR3 is TGTGCCAGCAGCTTAGAACGTGGGAGGGCCGGAGCAGATACGCAGTATTTT. Protein: CASSLERGRAGADTQYF. Using reference TRBV7-9 and TRBJ2-3 for the parts outside the CDR3, the full variable domain is DTGVSQNPRHKITKRGQNVTFRCDPISEHNRLYWYRQTLGQGPEFLTYFQNEAQLEKSRLLSDRFSAERPKGSFSTLEIQRTEQGDSAMYLCASSLERGRAGADTQYFGPGTRLTVL.

About this clone: Other DNA sequences in this specimen translate into the identical CDR3. The J gene is TRBJ1-1, the V gene TRBV28, with unresolved D. The CDR3 is made up of 13 amino acids. Trimming took off 2 bases at V and 5 bases at J, with 9 bases between the two ends. Germline CDR1 and CDR2: MDHEN and SYDVKM. The CDR3 here is CASSLPGRTEAFF. CDR3 nucleotides: TGTGCCAGCAGTTTACCGGGTAGGACTGAAGCTTTCTTT.

CDR3 sequence (DNA): TGTGCCAGCAGCTTGGGCGGGGTAGCCGGTAATCTGGATACGCAGTATTTT. This codes for CASSLGGVAGNLDTQYF. The chain couples TRBV5-6 to TRBJ2-3; a possible D gene is TRBD2 (6 bases). Germline assignment: CDR1 SGHDT and CDR2 YYEEEE. V shed 0 bases and J shed 6 bases, with 20 bases lying between them. This CDR3 comprises 17 residues.

The chain joins TRBV19 to TRBJ2-2; 7 nucleotides align to TRBD2. The CDR3 is 16 amino acids. Germline V CDR1 and CDR2: LNHDA, SQIVND (reference sequence). The V segment lost 1 base and the J segment 8 bases; nucleotides outside the gene matches: 10. CDR3 loop: CASSIVGGRSTGELFF. In DNA form, the CDR3 reads TGTGCCAGTAGTATAGTAGGCGGGAGAAGTACAGGGGAGCTGTTTTTT. Full variable domain (missing parts from reference TRBV19 and TRBJ2-2): DGGITQSPKYLFRKEGQNVTLSCEQNLNHDAMYWYRQDPGQGLRLIYYSQIVNDFQKGDIAEGYSVSREKKESFPLTVTSAQKNPTAFYLCASSIVGGRSTGELFFGEGSRLTVL.